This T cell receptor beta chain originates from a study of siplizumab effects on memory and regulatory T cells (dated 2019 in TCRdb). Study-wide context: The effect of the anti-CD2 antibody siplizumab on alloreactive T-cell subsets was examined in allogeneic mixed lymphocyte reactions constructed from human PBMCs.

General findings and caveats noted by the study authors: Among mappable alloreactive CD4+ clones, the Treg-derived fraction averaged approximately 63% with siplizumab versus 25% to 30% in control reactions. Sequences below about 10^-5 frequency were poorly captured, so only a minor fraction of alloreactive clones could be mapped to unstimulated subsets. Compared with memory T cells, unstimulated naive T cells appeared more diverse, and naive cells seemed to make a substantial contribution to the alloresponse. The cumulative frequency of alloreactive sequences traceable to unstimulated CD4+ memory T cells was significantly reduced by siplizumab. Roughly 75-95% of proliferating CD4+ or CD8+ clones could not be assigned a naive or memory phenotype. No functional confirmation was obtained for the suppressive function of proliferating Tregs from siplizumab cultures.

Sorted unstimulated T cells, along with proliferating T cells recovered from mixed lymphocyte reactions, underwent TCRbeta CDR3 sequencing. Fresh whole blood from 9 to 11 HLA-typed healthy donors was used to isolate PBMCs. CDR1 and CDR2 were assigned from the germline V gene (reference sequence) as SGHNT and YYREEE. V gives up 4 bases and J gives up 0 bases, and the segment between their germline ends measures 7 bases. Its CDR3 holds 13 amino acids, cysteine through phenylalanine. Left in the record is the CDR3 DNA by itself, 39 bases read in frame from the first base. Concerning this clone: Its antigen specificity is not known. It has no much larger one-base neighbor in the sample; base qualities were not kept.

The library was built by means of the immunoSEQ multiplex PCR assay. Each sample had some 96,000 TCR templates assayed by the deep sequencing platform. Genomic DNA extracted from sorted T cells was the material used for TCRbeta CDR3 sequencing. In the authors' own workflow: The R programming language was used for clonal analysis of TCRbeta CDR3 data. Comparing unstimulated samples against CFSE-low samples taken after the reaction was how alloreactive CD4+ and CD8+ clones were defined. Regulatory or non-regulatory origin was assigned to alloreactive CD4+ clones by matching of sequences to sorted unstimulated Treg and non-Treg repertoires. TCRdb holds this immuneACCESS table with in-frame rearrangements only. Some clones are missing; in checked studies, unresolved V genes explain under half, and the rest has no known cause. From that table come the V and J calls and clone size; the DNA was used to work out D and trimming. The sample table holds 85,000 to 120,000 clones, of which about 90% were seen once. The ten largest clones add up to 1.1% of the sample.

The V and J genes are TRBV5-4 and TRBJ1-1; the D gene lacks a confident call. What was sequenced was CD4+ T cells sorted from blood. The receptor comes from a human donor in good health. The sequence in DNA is TGTGCCAGCAGCCTGGGGATGAACACTGAAGCTTTCTTT. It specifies CASSLGMNTEAFF.